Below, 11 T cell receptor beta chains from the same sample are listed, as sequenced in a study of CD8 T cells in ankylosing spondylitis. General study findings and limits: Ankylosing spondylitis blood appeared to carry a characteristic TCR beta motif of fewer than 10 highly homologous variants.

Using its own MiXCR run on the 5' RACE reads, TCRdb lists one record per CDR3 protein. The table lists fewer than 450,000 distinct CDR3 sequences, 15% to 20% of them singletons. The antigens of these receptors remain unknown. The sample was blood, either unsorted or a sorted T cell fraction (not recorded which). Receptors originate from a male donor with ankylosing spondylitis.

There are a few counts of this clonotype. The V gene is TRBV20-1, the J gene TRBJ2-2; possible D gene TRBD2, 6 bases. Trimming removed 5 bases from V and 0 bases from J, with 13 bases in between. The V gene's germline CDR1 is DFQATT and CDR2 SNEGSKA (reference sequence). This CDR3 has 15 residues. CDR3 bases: TGCAGTGCTGGAAGGGACTCCGCGAACACCGGGGAGCTGTTTTTT. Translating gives CSAGRDSANTGELFF.

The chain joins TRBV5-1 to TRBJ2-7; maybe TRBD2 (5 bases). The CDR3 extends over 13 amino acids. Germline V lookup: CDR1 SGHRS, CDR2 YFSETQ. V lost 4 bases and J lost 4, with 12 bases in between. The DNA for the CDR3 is TGCGCCAGCAGCATGGAGGTTGGGTACGAGCAGTACTTC. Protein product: CASSMEVGYEQYF. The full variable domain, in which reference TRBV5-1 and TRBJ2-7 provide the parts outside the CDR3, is KAGVTQTPRYLIKTRGQQVTLSCSPISGHRSVSWYQQTPGQGLQFLFEYFSETQRNKGNFPGRFSGRQFSNSRSEMNVSTLELGDSALYLCASSMEVGYEQYFGPGTRLTVT.

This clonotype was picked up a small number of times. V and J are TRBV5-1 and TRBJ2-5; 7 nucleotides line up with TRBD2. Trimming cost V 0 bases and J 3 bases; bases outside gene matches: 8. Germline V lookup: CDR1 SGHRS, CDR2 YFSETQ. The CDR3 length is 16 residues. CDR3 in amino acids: CASSLAPGGGEETQYF. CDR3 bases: TGCGCCAGCAGCTTGGCCCCAGGTGGGGGGGAAGAGACCCAGTACTTC.

The chain's CDR3 is CASSLVAGNDGGYTF. The CDR3 nucleotides read TGCGCCAGCAGCTTGGTGGCAGGGAACGATGGTGGCTACACCTTC. The genes are TRBV5-1 and TRBJ1-2; D perhaps matches TRBD1 (5 bases). CDR3 length: 15 amino acids. Per germline, CDR1 SGHRS and CDR2 YFSETQ. Deletions cut 0 bases from V and 7 bases from J, with 16 bases between.

CDR3 DNA: TGTGCCAGCAGCTTAGTTGGGGGGGGTCAGCCCCAGCATTTT. It encodes CASSLVGGGQPQHF. The chain joins TRBV7-6 to TRBJ1-5, with a possible D match to TRBD1 (5 bases). The germline V and J ends were trimmed by 1 base and 6 bases, with 10 bases remaining between them. The CDR3 has 14 amino acids. The germline CDR1 and CDR2 sequences are SGHVS and FNYEAQ.

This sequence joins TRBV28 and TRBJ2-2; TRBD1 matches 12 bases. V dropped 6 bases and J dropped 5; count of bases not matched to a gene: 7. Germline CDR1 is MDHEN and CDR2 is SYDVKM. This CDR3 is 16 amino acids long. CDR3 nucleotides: TGTGCCAGCAGATTAGGGACAGGGGGCGATACCGGGGAGCTGTTTTTT. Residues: CASRLGTGGDTGELFF.

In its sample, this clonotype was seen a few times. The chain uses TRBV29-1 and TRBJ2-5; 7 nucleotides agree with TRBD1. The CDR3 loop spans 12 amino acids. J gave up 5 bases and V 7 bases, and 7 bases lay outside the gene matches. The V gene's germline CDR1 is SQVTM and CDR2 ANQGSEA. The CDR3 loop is CSGCRGSETQYF. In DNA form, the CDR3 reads TGCAGCGGGTGCAGGGGGTCGGAGACCCAGTACTTC.

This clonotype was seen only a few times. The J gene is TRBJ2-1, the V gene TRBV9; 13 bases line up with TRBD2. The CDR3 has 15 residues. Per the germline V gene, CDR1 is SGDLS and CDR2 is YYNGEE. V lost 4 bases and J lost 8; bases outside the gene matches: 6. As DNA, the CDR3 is TGTGCCAGCAGCACTAGCGGGGGGGCTTGGGATGAGCAGTTCTTC. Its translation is CASSTSGGAWDEQFF.

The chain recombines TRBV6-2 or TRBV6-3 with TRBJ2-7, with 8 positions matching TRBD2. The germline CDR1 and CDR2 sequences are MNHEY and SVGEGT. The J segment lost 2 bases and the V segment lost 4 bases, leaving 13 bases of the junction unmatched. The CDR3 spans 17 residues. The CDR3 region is CASSFDLFGTRPYEQYF. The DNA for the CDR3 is TGTGCCAGCAGTTTTGATTTATTCGGGACTAGACCCTACGAGCAGTACTTC.

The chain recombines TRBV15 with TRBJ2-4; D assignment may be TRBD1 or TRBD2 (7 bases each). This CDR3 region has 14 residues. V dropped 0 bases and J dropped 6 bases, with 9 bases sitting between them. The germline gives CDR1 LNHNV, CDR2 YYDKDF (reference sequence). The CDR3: CATSRDRGGNIQYF. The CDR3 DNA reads TGTGCCACCAGCAGAGACAGGGGGGGAAACATTCAGTACTTC.

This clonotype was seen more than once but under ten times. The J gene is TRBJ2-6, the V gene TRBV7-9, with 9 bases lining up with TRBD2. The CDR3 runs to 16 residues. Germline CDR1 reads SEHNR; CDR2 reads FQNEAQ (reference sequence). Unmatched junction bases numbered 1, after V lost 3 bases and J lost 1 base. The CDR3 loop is CASSFSGGSGANVLTF. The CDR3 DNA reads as TGTGCCAGCAGCTTTAGCGGGGGATCTGGGGCCAACGTCCTGACTTTC.